This record looks at one T cell receptor beta chain sequence and its context. This specimen belongs to a study of memory CD4+ T cells and cytomegalovirus serostatus. Single viable CD3+CD4+CD8-CD45RO+ cells were sorted as the memory CD4+ T cells. Serum IgG to CMV pp150, pp28, p38 and p52 defined serostatus. Total CD4+ T cells were enriched by CD4 positive selection. The CDR3 spans 14 residues. Germline CDR1 and CDR2: SGHVS and FQNEAQ. The trim removed 5 bases at V and 3 bases at J, leaving 6 bases unmatched. Assay: immunoSEQ multiplex PCR; the TCRdb copy retains only in-frame clones and omits some. The table lists approximately 53,000 clones, 70% to 85% of them singletons.

The rearrangement uses TRBV7-8 and TRBJ2-5, with TRBD1 identical over 7 bases. This TCR derives from an adult in good health and CMV-seronegative. The sequencing sample was made of memory CD4+ T cells from blood. The DNA of the CDR3 is TGTGCCAGCAGCCCGGGACAGAGAGAAGAGACCCAGTACTTC. This codes for CASSPGQREETQYF.